A single sample is the source of the 23 T cell receptor beta chains below, sequenced in a study of T cell clonality in common variable immunodeficiency. The table came from immunoSEQ multiplex PCR; TCRdb's copy has only in-frame clones and leaves some out. This set yields 30,000 to 40,000 clones and no singletons; the top ten hold 8% to 10%. Source material: peripheral blood mononuclear cells. The receptors come from a person aged 18-70 years in good health.

This clone occurred many times. Read data end 3 residues before the CDR3 end; the end is taken from the germline J gene. The chain employs TRBV5-1 and TRBJ2-3, with 14 nucleotides matching TRBD2. The CDR3 sequence is 16 residues long. Trimming took 5 bases from V and 6 from J; bases not matched to a gene: 8. CDR1 is SGHRS and CDR2 is YFSETQ in the germline V gene. CDR3 loop: CASSKGLAGERDTQYF. The CDR3 DNA, read in part, is TGCGCCAGCAGTAAGGGACTAGCGGGAGAACGTGATACG.

This clone was seen repeatedly, ten times or more. The CDR3 end falls 3 residues outside the read, so it is completed with the germline J gene. This chain joins TRBV5-1 and TRBJ2-3; TRBD1 agrees at 10 bases. V shed 1 base and J 5 bases; nucleotides not matched to a gene: 4. Germline assignment: CDR1 SGHRS and CDR2 YFSETQ. The CDR3 has 15 residues. The CDR3 here is CASSLLDRGGDTQYF. CDR3 DNA, as far as it was read: TGCGCCAGCAGCTTGTTGGACAGGGGGGGAGATACG.

This clone appeared many times. The read is 3 residues too short to cover the CDR3 end, so that end is filled in from the germline J gene. This chain connects TRBV30 to TRBJ2-1; 16 bases map to TRBD2. The CDR3 sequence is 17 residues long. Germline values: CDR1 GTSNPN, CDR2 SVGIG (reference sequence). J was trimmed by 2 bases and V by 1 base; bases with no gene match: 2. The covered CDR3 bases are TGTGCCTGGAGTGGGGGGACTAGCGGGAGGGCCTACAATGAG. Its protein product is CAWSGGTSGRAYNE. The whole CDR3 reads CAWSGGTSGRAYNEQFF. The whole variable domain, filled in from reference TRBV30 and TRBJ2-1, reads SQTIHQWPATLVQPVGSPLSLECTVEGTSNPNLYWYRQAAGRGLQLLFYSVGIGQISSEVPQNLSASRPQDRQFILSSKKLLLSDSGFYLCAWSGGTSGRAYNEQFFGPGTRLTVL.

Ten or more counts support this clone. The CDR3 end is not reached by the read, which stops 3 residues before it; the germline J gene fills it in. This chain connects TRBV7-1 to TRBJ2-1, with TRBD2 matching over 11 bases. TRBV7-1 is noted as an ORF with a role that remains uncertain. With 0 bases clipped from V and 2 bases from J, the junction kept 9 bases outside the gene matches. CDR3 length equals 19 residues. The CDR3 protein is CASSSAGLADPGAYNEQFF. The DNA read from the CDR3 is TGTGCCAGCAGCTCAGCGGGACTAGCGGATCCCGGGGCCTACAATGAG.

In this sample, this clone turned up many times. The sequenced fragment ends 3 residues before the CDR3 boundary, so the rest is inferred from the germline J gene. The rearrangement uses TRBV6-7 and TRBJ2-5, with 9 bases fitting TRBD1. TRBV6-7 is marked as an open reading frame, function uncertain. The J segment lost 4 bases and the V segment lost 5 bases, leaving 14 bases of the junction unmatched. The CDR3 spans 17 residues. Partial CDR3 DNA: TGTGCCAGCAGTCGCGGACAGGGGCATGAGGTCGGAGAGACC. Translation: CASSRGQGHEVGET. The whole CDR3 reads CASSRGQGHEVGETQYF.

This clone was detected many times. The junction does not match germline at one end; this may be a read error. The CDR3 extends 3 residues past the end of the read, so its final part is completed from the germline J gene. The V call is TRBV29-1, the J call TRBJ2-7, with D perhaps TRBD1 (7 bases). The length of the CDR3 is 14 residues. The germline gives CDR1 SQVTM, CDR2 ANQGSEA. The DNA read from the CDR3 is TGCAGCGGCAGGGGGGCAGGGACCTCCTCCGAG. This codes for CSGRGAGTSSE. The whole CDR3 is CSGRGAGTSSEQYF.

This clone showed up many times. CDR3 protein: CASSSGQDTGELFF. The CDR3 bases that were read are TGTGCCAGCTCATCAGGACAGGACACCGGGGAG. The rearrangement uses TRBV18 and TRBJ2-2; 7 bases are a match to TRBD1. The read halts 3 residues ahead of the CDR3 end, with the missing end drawn from the germline J gene. Germline CDR1 KGHSH, CDR2 LQKENI. This CDR3 region has 14 residues. V was clipped by 5 bases and J by 3 bases; unmatched bases: 3.

This clone was seen ten or more times. Read coverage stops 3 residues before the CDR3 terminus; the germline J gene supplies the remainder. This chain links TRBV19 with TRBJ1-5, with D perhaps matching TRBD1 (5 bases). The CDR3 has 15 residues. Germline CDR1 LNHDA, CDR2 SQIVND (reference sequence). The ends were cut back, 9 bases at V and 5 bases at J, with 20 bases in the middle. CDR3 DNA (partial): TGTGCCAGCTCGACACCCGGGGGGTCCGATCAGCCC. Protein sequence: CASSTPGGSDQP. The whole CDR3 protein is CASSTPGGSDQPQHF.

At least ten counts were recorded for this clone. The missing CDR3 end, 3 residues past where the read stops, is filled in from the germline J gene. The V gene is TRBV20-1, the J gene TRBJ2-3; a possible D gene is TRBD2 (6 bases). Germline-derived CDR1 and CDR2 are DFQATT and SNEGSKA (reference sequence). The V gene lost 5 bases and the J gene lost 4 bases, with 19 bases spanning the gap. The CDR3 is made up of 15 amino acids. The DNA read from the CDR3 is TGCAGTGCTCCCTTCGGAGTGGGCGGGGCAGATACG. Translating gives CSAPFGVGGADT. The whole CDR3 region reads CSAPFGVGGADTQYF.

This clone was seen at least ten times. Partial CDR3 DNA: TGTGCCAGCAGCTTCGGTGACAGCTCCTACGAG. Its protein is CASSFGDSSYE. The whole CDR3 reads CASSFGDSSYEQYF. The chain uses TRBV7-9 and TRBJ2-7, with D tentatively TRBD1 (5 bases). Coverage ceases 3 residues before the CDR3 finishes, and the germline J gene fills in the end. Trimming took off 3 bases at V and 0 bases at J, with 9 bases between the two ends. The CDR3 consists of 14 residues. Germline CDR1 reads SEHNR; CDR2 reads FQNEAQ (reference sequence).

This clone was seen ten or more times. The read finishes 3 residues shy of the CDR3 end, and the germline J gene is used to complete it. V and J are TRBV11-2 and TRBJ2-2; 7 nucleotides agree with TRBD2. CDR1 is SGHAT and CDR2 is FQNNGV in the germline V gene. This CDR3 is built from 14 residues. V was pared by 0 bases and J by 6 bases, with 1 base of the junction left unmatched. The CDR3: CASSLERGAGELFF. The covered CDR3 bases are TGTGCCAGCAGCTTAGAACGGGGGGCCGGGGAG.

Only a few counts were recorded for this clone. The read ends 3 residues before the CDR3 terminus; that terminus is restored from the germline J gene. The gene calls are TRBV5-6 and TRBJ1-2, with D possibly being TRBD1 (5 bases). CDR3 length equals 14 residues. CDR1 is SGHDT and CDR2 is YYEEEE in the germline V gene. The DNA read from the CDR3 is TGTGCCAGCAGCTTAGGCGAGGGGAGTCGGGGC. Translation gives CASSLGEGSRG. The full CDR3 reads CASSLGEGSRGYTF. Combining the CDR3 with reference TRBV5-6 and TRBJ1-2 gives the whole variable domain DAGVTQSPTHLIKTRGQQVTLRCSPKSGHDTVSWYQQALGQGPQFIFQYYEEEERQRGNFPDRFSGHQFPNYSSELNVNALLLGDSALYLCASSLGEGSRGYTFGSGTRLTVV.

This clone was observed many times. The sequenced fragment ends 3 residues before the CDR3 boundary, so the rest is inferred from the germline J gene. The rearrangement uses TRBV20-1 and TRBJ2-7; a weak D match, TRBD2 (6 bases). Germline lookup yields CDR1 DFQATT and CDR2 SNEGSKA (reference sequence). V was shortened by 0 bases and J by 4 bases, with 7 bases between the two germline ends. The CDR3 has 12 amino acids. CDR3 sequence: CSAREAGYEQYF. CDR3 DNA (partial): TGCAGTGCTAGAGAGGCGGGGTACGAG.

In this sample, this clone turned up many times. The sequence runs out 3 residues before the end of the CDR3; the remainder is reconstructed from the germline J gene. The J gene is TRBJ2-2, the V gene TRBV6-1; 9 nucleotides agree with TRBD1. V dropped 2 bases and J dropped 3; count of bases not matched to a gene: 4. The CDR3 covers 16 residues. Germline lookup yields CDR1 MNHNS and CDR2 SASEGT. The part of the CDR3 DNA that was read is TGTGCCAGCAGTGAACTACAGGGGGCAGACACCGGGGAG. Encoded protein: CASSELQGADTGE. The CDR3 in full is CASSELQGADTGELFF.

Concerning this clone itself: With the read ending 3 residues before the CDR3 end, the germline J gene is used to fill in that end. This chain uses TRBV5-5 with TRBJ1-6; 7 bases are a match to TRBD1. CDR1 is SGHKS, CDR2 YYEKEE, per germline (reference sequence). The CDR3 is made up of 14 amino acids. V was pared by 4 bases and J by 10 bases, with 8 bases of the junction left unmatched. The sequenced part of the CDR3 DNA is TGTGCCAGCAGCCGGGACAGCAGGAGGTCACCC. Encoded protein: CASSRDSRRSP. The CDR3 in its entirety is CASSRDSRRSPLHF.

There are many counts of this clone. The sequenced fragment ends 3 residues before the CDR3 boundary, so the rest is inferred from the germline J gene. The gene calls are TRBV20-1 and TRBJ2-3; 10 positions agree with TRBD2. Trimming removed 6 bases from V and 6 bases from J; junction bases left unmatched: 9. The CDR3 consists of 14 residues. Germline V gene data show CDR1 as DFQATT and CDR2 as SNEGSKA (reference sequence). CDR3 in amino acids: CSAFLSGRADTQYF. The CDR3 bases that were read are TGCAGTGCATTCCTGAGCGGGAGGGCCGATACG.

This clone was seen repeatedly, ten times or more. The CDR3 end falls 3 residues outside the read, so it is completed with the germline J gene. The chain carries TRBV7-3 and TRBJ2-2, with D maybe TRBD1 (6 bases). This CDR3 has 16 residues. Trimming took 4 bases from V and 4 from J, leaving 16 bases between them. Per the germline V gene, CDR1 is SGHTA and CDR2 is FQGTGA. The sequenced CDR3 bases are TGTGCCAGCAGCTGGGGGCCCCCAGGAGGCACCGGGGAG. As protein: CASSWGPPGGTGE. The whole CDR3 protein is CASSWGPPGGTGELFF.

The table lists this clone with a few counts. The read ends 3 residues before the CDR3 terminus; that terminus is restored from the germline J gene. This sample includes further DNA sequences coding for the same CDR3. This rearrangement joins TRBV19 to TRBJ1-5; D is uncertain. In germline, CDR1 is LNHDA, CDR2 SQIVND (reference sequence). The ends were cut back, 3 bases at V and 2 bases at J, with 5 bases in the middle. The CDR3 extends over 13 amino acids. This chain's CDR3 is CASSISGNQPQHF. Incomplete CDR3 DNA: TGTGCCAGTAGTATTTCCGGCAATCAGCCC.

This clone was counted ten times or more. The read ends 3 residues before the CDR3 terminus; that terminus is restored from the germline J gene. The chain links TRBV7-9 to TRBJ2-7; D is perhaps TRBD2 (6 bases). This CDR3 has 13 amino acids. CDR1 and CDR2 from the germline V gene are SEHNR and FQNEAQ (reference sequence). V lost 4 bases and J lost 3, with 10 bases in between. The sequenced part of the CDR3 DNA is TGTGCCAGCAGCTCCTCGGGGGTCTACGAG. It codes for CASSSSGVYE. The full CDR3 reads CASSSSGVYEQYF.

Concerning this clone: The read comes to an end 3 residues before the CDR3 does, leaving the germline J gene to fill in the end. The genes are TRBV19 and TRBJ2-1; 7 bases line up with TRBD2. CDR3 length: 14 amino acids. Trimming removed 1 base from V and 7 bases from J; junction bases left unmatched: 4. Germline values: CDR1 LNHDA, CDR2 SQIVND (reference sequence). This CDR3 reads CASSIGGGGNEQFF. The covered CDR3 bases are TGTGCCAGTAGTATAGGGGGGGGAGGGAATGAG.

The table lists this clone with many counts. The read ends 3 residues before the CDR3 terminus; that terminus is restored from the germline J gene. V gene TRBV7-2 combines with J gene TRBJ1-1; D not certain. The germline V gene encodes CDR1 SGHTA and CDR2 FQGNSA. The CDR3 contains 14 residues. Trimming stripped 3 bases from V and 2 bases from J, with 10 bases between. The CDR3 here is CASSFAGSNTEAFF. The part of the CDR3 DNA that was read is TGTGCCAGCAGCTTTGCGGGGAGTAACACTGAA.

Many counts were recorded for this clone. The missing CDR3 end, 3 residues past where the read stops, is filled in from the germline J gene. This sequence joins TRBV6-1 and TRBJ1-3, with 7 bases aligning to TRBD1. Germline trimming cut 4 bases from V and 0 bases from J; bases unmatched to any gene: 6. The CDR3 contains 16 residues. CDR1 is MNHNS, CDR2 SASEGT, per germline. The CDR3 DNA, read in part, is TGTGCCAGCAGTGGTTCACAGGGGTTCTCTGGAAACACC. Amino acids: CASSGSQGFSGNT. The complete CDR3 reads CASSGSQGFSGNTIYF.

This clone came up many times. The CDR3 end falls 3 residues outside the read, so it is completed with the germline J gene. The genes are TRBV5-1 and TRBJ1-4; 8 nucleotides agree with TRBD1. Germline values: CDR1 SGHRS, CDR2 YFSETQ. Losses at the gene ends were 0 bases for V and 8 bases for J; bases not matched to a gene: 6. The CDR3 loop spans 15 amino acids. The sequenced CDR3 bases are TGCGCCAGCAGCTTGGAGCAGGGGGCCTACGAAAAA. Translated: CASSLEQGAYEK. The full CDR3 protein is CASSLEQGAYEKLFF. The variable domain in full, completed from reference TRBV5-1 and TRBJ1-4, reads KAGVTQTPRYLIKTRGQQVTLSCSPISGHRSVSWYQQTPGQGLQFLFEYFSETQRNKGNFPGRFSGRQFSNSRSEMNVSTLELGDSALYLCASSLEQGAYEKLFFGSGTQLSVL.